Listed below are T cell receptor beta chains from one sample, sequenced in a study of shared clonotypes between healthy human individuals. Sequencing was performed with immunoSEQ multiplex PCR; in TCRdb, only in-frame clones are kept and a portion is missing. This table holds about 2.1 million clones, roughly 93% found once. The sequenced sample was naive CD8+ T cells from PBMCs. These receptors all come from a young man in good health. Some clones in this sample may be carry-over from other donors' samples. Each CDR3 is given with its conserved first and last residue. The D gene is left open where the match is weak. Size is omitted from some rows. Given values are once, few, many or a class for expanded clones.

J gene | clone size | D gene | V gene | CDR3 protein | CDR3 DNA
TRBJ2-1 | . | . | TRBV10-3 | CAISEPGIDEQFF | TGTGCCATCAGTGAGCCAGGAATCGATGAGCAGTTCTTC
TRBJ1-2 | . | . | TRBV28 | CASRNPGTTGYTF | TGTGCCAGCAGGAATCCCGGGACGACCGGCTACACCTTC
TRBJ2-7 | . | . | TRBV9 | CASSVGGGTYEQYF | TGTGCCAGCAGCGTAGGAGGTGGTACCTACGAGCAGTACTTC
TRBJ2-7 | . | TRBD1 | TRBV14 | CASSQGQGFFYEQYF | TGTGCCAGCAGCCAGGGACAGGGGTTTTTCTACGAGCAGTACTTC
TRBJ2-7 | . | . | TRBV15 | CATSSPKSSAYEQYF | TGTGCCACCAGCAGCCCCAAAAGTTCAGCCTACGAGCAGTACTTC
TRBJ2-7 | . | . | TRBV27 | CASSLLQGVGEQYF | TGTGCCAGCAGTTTACTCCAGGGTGTCGGGGAGCAGTACTTC
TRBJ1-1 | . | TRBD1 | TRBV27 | CASSTGTDMNTEAFF | TGTGCCAGCAGTACCGGGACAGACATGAACACTGAAGCTTTCTTT
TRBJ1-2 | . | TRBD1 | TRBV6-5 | CASTDPGTGQHTF | TGTGCCAGCACCGATCCCGGGACAGGCCAGCACACCTTC
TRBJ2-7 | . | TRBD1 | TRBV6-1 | CASGSRDSLYEQYF | TGTGCCAGCGGCAGCCGGGACAGTCTCTACGAGCAGTACTTC
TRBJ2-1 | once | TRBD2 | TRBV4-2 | CASSSGLALRNEQFF | TGTGCCAGCAGCTCGGGACTAGCGCTACGCAATGAGCAGTTCTTC
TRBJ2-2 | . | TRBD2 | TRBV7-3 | CASSPWRREGLTGELFF | TGTGCCAGCAGCCCATGGAGGCGGGAGGGACTCACCGGGGAGCTGTTTTTT
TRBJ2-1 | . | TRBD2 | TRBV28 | CASTATLREIGKYNEQFF | TGTGCCAGCACCGCGACTTTGCGGGAGATAGGGAAATACAATGAGCAGTTCTTC
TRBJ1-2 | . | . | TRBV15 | CATSRPSGGWYGYTF | TGTGCCACCAGCAGACCTTCGGGGGGCTGGTATGGCTACACCTTC
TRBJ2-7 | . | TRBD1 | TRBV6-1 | CASLDYRGSYEQYF | TGTGCCAGTCTGGATTACAGGGGATCCTACGAGCAGTACTTC